This TCR beta chain originates from a study of T cell changes during pregnancy in multiple sclerosis. V dropped 0 bases and J dropped 9 bases, with 7 bases sitting between them. The CDR3 consists of 12 residues. Germline V gives CDR1 SGHDT, CDR2 YYEEEE. The repertoire was sequenced with immunoSEQ multiplex PCR; TCRdb's copy has only in-frame clones and lacks some. The sample yields over 50,000 clones, 93% seen once. The sequence derives from a female donor with multiple sclerosis, enrolled in a pregnancy study. The starting material was peripheral blood, obtained in the second trimester of pregnancy. The chain links TRBV5-6 to TRBJ2-1, with D possibly being TRBD2 (5 bases). The CDR3 DNA reads as TGTGCCAGCAGCTTGGAAGGAGGTGAGCAGTTCTTC. This encodes CASSLEGGEQFF.